Here is one T cell receptor (beta chain) with its context. Germline-derived CDR1 and CDR2 are LNHDA and SQIVND (reference sequence). CDR3 length: 15 amino acids. The ends lost 6 bases at V and 4 bases at J; junction bases unmatched: 8. The data originate from a study of T cell changes during pregnancy in multiple sclerosis. Only in-frame clones appear in the TCRdb table, and some are missing; sequencing was by immunoSEQ multiplex PCR. Of roughly 40,000 clones in the sample, around 92% were seen once. The clonotype was recovered from a female donor in good health, enrolled as a control in a pregnancy study. This chain uses TRBV19 with TRBJ2-1; 8 nucleotides align to TRBD1. The sequences come from CD4+ T cells from peripheral blood mononuclear cells, collected in the second trimester of pregnancy. The CDR3 sequence is CASSPPGQVYNEQFF. For the CDR3, the DNA is TGTGCCAGTAGCCCACCGGGACAGGTATACAATGAGCAGTTCTTC.